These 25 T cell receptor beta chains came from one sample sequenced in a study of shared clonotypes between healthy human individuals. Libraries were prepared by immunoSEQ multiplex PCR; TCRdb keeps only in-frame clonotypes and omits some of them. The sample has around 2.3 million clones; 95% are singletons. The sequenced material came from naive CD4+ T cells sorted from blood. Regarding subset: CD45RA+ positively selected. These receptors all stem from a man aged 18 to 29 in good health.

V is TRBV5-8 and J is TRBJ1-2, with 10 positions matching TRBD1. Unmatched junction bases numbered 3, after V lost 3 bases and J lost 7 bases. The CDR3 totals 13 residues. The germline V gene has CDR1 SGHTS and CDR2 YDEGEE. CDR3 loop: CASSYRTGGGYTF. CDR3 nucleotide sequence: TGTGCCAGCAGCTACCGGACAGGGGGTGGCTACACCTTC.

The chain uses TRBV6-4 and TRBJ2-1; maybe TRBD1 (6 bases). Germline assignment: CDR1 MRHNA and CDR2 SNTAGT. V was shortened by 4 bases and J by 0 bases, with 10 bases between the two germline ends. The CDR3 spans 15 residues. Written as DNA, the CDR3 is TGTGCCAGCAGTGTTGACAGGAGCTCCTACAATGAGCAGTTCTTC. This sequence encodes CASSVDRSSYNEQFF.

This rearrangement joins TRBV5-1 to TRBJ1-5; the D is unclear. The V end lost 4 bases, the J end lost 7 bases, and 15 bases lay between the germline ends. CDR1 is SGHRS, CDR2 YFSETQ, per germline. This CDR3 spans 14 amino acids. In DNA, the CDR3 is TGCGCCAGCAGCAATATGGAGGGCGGACAGCCCCAGCATTTT. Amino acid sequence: CASSNMEGGQPQHF.

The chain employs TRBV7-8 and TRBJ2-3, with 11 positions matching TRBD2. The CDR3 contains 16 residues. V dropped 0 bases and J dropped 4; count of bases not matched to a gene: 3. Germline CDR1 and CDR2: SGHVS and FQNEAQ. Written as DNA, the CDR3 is TGTGCCAGCAGCTTAGCGTCACTAGCGGGGGCAGATACGCAGTATTTT. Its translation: CASSLASLAGADTQYF.

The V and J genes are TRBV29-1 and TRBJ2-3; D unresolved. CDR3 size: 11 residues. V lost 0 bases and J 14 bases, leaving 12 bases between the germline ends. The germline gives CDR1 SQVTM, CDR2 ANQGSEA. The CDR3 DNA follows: TGCAGCGTTGAAGAAGGGCAAAGAAGGTATTTT. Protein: CSVEEGQRRYF.

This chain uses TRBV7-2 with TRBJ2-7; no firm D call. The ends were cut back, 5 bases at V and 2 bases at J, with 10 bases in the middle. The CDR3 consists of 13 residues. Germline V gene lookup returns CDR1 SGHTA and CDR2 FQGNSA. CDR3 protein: CASSHLGPYEQYF. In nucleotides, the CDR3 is TGTGCCAGCAGCCACCTTGGGCCCTACGAGCAGTACTTC.

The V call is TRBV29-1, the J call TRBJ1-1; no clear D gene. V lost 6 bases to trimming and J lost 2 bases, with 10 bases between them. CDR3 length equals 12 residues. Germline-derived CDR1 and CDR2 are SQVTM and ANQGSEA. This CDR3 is CSVASPNTEAFF. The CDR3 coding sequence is TGCAGCGTCGCATCCCCTAACACTGAAGCTTTCTTT.

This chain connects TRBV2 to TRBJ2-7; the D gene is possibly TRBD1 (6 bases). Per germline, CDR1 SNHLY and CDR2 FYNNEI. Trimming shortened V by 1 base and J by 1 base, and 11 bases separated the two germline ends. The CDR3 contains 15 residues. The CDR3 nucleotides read TGTGCCAGCAGTGAAGGTATTCAGGGGTCCTACGAGCAGTACTTC. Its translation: CASSEGIQGSYEQYF.

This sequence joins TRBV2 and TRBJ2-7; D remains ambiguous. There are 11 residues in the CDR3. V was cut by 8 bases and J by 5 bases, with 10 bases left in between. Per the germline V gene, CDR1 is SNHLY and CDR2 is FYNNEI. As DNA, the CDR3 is TGTGCCAGCTCCCGGGTTGACGAGCAGTACTTC. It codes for CASSRVDEQYF.

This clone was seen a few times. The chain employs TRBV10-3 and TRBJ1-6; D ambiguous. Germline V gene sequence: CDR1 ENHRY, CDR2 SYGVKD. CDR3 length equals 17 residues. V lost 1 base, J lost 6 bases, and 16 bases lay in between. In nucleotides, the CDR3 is TGTGCCATCAGTGAGTACTTTACACCGGAGTCTAATTCACCCCTCCACTTT. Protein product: CAISEYFTPESNSPLHF.

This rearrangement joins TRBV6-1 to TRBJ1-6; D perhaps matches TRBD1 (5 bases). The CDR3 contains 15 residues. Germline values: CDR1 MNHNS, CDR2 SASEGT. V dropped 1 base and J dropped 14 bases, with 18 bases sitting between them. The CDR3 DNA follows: TGTGCCAGCAGTGAAGGCTTACGCGCGTGGGGGGCCCTCCACTTT. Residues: CASSEGLRAWGALHF.

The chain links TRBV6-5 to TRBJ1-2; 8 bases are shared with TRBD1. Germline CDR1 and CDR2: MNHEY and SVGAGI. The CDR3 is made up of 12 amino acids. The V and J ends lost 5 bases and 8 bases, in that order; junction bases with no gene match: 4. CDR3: CASSRQGMGYTF. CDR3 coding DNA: TGTGCCAGCAGTCGACAGGGGATGGGCTACACCTTC.

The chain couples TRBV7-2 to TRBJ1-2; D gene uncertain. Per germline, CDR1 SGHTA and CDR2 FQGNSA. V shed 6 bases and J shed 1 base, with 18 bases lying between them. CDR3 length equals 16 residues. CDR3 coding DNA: TGTGCCAGCAGTCCGAATGCAAAGGGCATTAACTATGGCTACACCTTC. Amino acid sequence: CASSPNAKGINYGYTF.

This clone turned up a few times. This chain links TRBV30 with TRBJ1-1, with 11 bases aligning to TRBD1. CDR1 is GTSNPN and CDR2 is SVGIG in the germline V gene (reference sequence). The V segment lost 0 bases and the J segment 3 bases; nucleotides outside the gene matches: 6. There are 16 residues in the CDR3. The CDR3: CAWSVKRGQGDTEAFF. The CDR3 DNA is TGTGCCTGGAGTGTGAAACGGGGACAGGGGGACACTGAAGCTTTCTTT.

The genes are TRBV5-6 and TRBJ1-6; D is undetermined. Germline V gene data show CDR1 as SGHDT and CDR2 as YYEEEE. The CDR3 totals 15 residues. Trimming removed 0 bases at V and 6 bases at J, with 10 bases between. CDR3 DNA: TGTGCCAGCAGCTTGGGGATTGCTACTAATTCACCCCTCCACTTT. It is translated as CASSLGIATNSPLHF.

The CDR3 spells CASLVGQQFYEQYF. The CDR3, as DNA: TGTGCCAGCCTTGTTGGACAGCAATTCTACGAGCAGTACTTC. The rearrangement joins TRBV2 to TRBJ2-7; D might be TRBD1 (6 bases). CDR1 SNHLY and CDR2 FYNNEI come from the germline V gene. The CDR3 totals 14 residues. Deletions cut 8 bases from V and 3 bases from J, with 17 bases between.

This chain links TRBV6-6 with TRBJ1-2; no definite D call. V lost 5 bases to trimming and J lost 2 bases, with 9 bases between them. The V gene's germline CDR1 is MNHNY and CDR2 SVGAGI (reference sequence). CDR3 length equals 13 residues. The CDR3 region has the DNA TGTGCCAGCAGTAACGACGGGAACTATGGCTACACCTTC. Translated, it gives CASSNDGNYGYTF.

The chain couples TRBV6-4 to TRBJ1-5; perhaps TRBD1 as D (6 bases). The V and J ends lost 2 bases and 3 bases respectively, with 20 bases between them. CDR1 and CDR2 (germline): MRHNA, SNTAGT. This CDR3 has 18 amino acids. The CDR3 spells CASSDARDKRADNQPQHF. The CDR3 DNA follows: TGTGCCAGCAGTGACGCCAGGGACAAGAGGGCCGACAATCAGCCCCAGCATTTT.

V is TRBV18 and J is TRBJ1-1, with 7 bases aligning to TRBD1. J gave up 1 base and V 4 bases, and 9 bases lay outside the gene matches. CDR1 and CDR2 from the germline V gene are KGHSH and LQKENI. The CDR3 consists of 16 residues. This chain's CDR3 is CASSQILGQPNTEAFF. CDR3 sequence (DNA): TGTGCCAGCTCACAGATTTTGGGACAGCCGAACACTGAAGCTTTCTTT.

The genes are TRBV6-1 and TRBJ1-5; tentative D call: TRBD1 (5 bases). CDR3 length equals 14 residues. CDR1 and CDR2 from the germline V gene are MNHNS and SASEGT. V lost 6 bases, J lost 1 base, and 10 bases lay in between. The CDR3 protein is CASRVTVSNQPQHF. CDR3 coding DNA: TGTGCCAGCAGGGTGACAGTCAGCAATCAGCCCCAGCATTTT.

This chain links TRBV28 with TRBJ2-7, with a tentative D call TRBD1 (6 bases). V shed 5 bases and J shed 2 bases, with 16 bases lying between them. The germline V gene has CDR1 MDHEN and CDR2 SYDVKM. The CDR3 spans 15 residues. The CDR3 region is CASSPPPGVPYEQYF. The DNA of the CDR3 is TGTGCCAGCAGTCCACCCCCAGGGGTCCCCTACGAGCAGTACTTC.

The CDR3 reads CASSRTSGRAFTGELFF. The CDR3 bases are TGTGCCAGCAGCCGGACTAGCGGGAGGGCTTTCACCGGGGAGCTGTTTTTT. The V gene is TRBV11-2, the J gene TRBJ2-2; 15 positions agree with TRBD2. CDR1 is SGHAT and CDR2 is FQNNGV in the germline V gene. CDR3 length equals 17 residues. V was pared by 5 bases and J by 4 bases, with 5 bases of the junction left unmatched.

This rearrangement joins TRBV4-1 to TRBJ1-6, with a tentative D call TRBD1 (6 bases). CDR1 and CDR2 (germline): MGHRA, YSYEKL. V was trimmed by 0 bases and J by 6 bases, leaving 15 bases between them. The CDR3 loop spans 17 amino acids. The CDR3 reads CASSQERGSRGNSPLHF. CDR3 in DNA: TGCGCCAGCAGCCAAGAAAGGGGGAGTAGGGGTAATTCACCCCTCCACTTT.

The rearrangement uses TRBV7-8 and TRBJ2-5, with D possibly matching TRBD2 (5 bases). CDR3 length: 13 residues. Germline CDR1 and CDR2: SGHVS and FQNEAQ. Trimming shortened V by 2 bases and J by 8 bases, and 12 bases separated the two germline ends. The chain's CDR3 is CASSLISGITQYF. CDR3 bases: TGTGCCAGCAGCTTAATCAGCGGTATCACCCAGTACTTC.

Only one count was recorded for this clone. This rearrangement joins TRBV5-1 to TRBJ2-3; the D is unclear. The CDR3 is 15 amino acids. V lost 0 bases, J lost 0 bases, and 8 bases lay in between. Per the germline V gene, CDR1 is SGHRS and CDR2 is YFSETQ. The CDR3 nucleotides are TGCGCCAGCAGCTTGGCAGGCTTCAGCACAGATACGCAGTATTTT. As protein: CASSLAGFSTDTQYF.